This T cell receptor beta chain is drawn from a study of blood T cell repertoires in COVID-19. Whole-study context: PBMCs, B-cell-depleted T cells, or T cells provided the cDNA or gDNA that made up the material.

In the study's own analysis: Reference gene primer amplification gave estimated nucleated cell counts. This table comes from immunoSEQ multiplex PCR, and its TCRdb copy is limited to in-frame clones, with some not included. That table is the source of V, J and clone size, and D and trimming were worked out from the DNA. The sample records about 200,000 clones, about four fifths being singletons. Participants spanned ages 18 to 89 years and resided in around 25 US areas. The ends lost 4 bases at V and 1 base at J; junction bases unmatched: 1. The germline CDR1 and CDR2 sequences are KGHSH and LQKENI. The CDR3 loop spans 15 amino acids.

The clonotype originates from a woman aged 50 to 65 with acute COVID-19. V usage is TRBV18 and J usage is TRBJ1-5, with 10 bases that match TRBD1. Sequenced sample: PBMCs or T cells enriched from blood (not recorded which). This CDR3 is CASSRQGASNQPQHF. For the CDR3, the DNA is TGTGCCAGCTCACGACAGGGGGCCAGCAATCAGCCCCAGCATTTT.